This entry is about one T cell receptor beta chain. This clonotype came up a few times. Its antigen target is currently unknown. Base qualities are not recorded, but no much larger clone differs from it by a single base. The data belong to a study of regulatory T cells in long-lasting Graves disease (dated by TCRdb to about 2021). Notes on the research overall: Persistent Graves' disease meant more than 5 years of antithyroid drug treatment with TSH receptor autoantibodies that stayed positive. Patients with persistent Graves' disease were compared with patients with newly diagnosed Graves' disease using TCR sequencing and RNA sequencing of peripheral blood. The study took place in China and was registered as a clinical trial. A total of roughly 35 samples underwent TCR sequencing: around 13 from persistent and roughly 20 from newly diagnosed Graves' disease patients. In the clinical cohort, patients with persistent Graves' disease had used antithyroid drugs for an average of about 10.3 years. General study outcomes and caveats: Only the TCR beta chain was sequenced and analyzed. Compared with newly diagnosed patients, persistent Graves' disease patients had lower TCR Shannon entropy and fewer highly expanded clones, which suggests clonal expansion. More public clonotypes were shared among persistent patients (roughly 3,000) than among newly diagnosed patients (under 1,000). Peripheral blood alone was examined, since thyroid tissue, which constituted the primary lesion, could not be accessed. The authors acknowledged the small sample size as a limitation that may reduce accuracy. TRBV28, TRBJ1-2 and TRBJ2-5 were preferentially used in persistent disease, while TRBV20-1 and TRBJ2-1 were favored in newly diagnosed disease.

The sample's time point label, in plain terms: persistent/refractory GD, antithyroid drugs over 5 years with positive TRAb. RNA was extracted from PBMCs in TRIzol for both TCR sequencing and RNA sequencing. The diagnosis of Graves' disease was made according to American Thyroid Association guidelines. The patients came from an endocrinology department in Xi'an, China. Each patient gave approximately 9.7 milliliters of peripheral blood, collected in an EDTA anticoagulant tube. Ficoll Paque Plus density gradient separation was used to isolate PBMCs, and no further T cell sorting was done. An Agilent 2100 Bioanalyzer and agarose gel were used to check RNA quality, while a NanoDrop 2000 measured RNA concentration. Receptor libraries were prepared by multiplex PCR. Sequenced on an Illumina HiSeq 4000. TCR beta libraries were built with iRepertoire HTBI primers and Arm-PCR amplification of CDR3 regions. Gel purification was performed on PCR products prior to sequencing. Under the source paper's analysis protocol: Gene usage analysis of CDR3 amino acid clonotypes used the approximately 56 TRBV and around 14 TRBJ segments found across samples. COPE and FqMerger were used to merge the filtered high-quality paired reads into contigs. BLAST was used to align contigs to the IMGT TRBV, TRBD and TRBJ reference genes, and CDR3 was defined following IMGT. Any clonotype with a frequency above 0.1% was counted as a highly expanded clone. Shannon entropy was used to measure repertoire diversity, and the Gini coefficient was used to measure V-J evenness. Public clonotypes were defined as clonotypes shared by more than one individual. Clones were called with MiXCR by TCRdb after fastp trimmed the public reads at Q25, and only in-frame beta chains were retained. Entries that share a CDR3 protein sequence are merged under the most common genes and DNA. These V and J calls derive from TCRdb rather than the authors' analysis. This sample has 400,000 to 600,000 distinct CDR3 sequences in its table, and about 22% of those were observed once. Clones ranked in the top ten supply roughly 6.9% of the sample.

From cysteine to phenylalanine, the CDR3 is 13 amino acids long. CDR3 DNA is the only sequence kept; it has 39 bases, read in frame from the first base. CDR1 and CDR2 were assigned from the germline V gene (reference sequence) as DFQATT and SNEGSKA. V drops 1 base and J drops 7 bases, leaving 10 bases in between. The chain links TRBV20-1 with TRBJ1-4; the D gene is unclear. This clonotype originated in a female donor with Graves disease. The sample consisted of peripheral blood mononuclear cells (PBMCs), taken when the disease was refractory, from a patient treated with antithyroid drugs. The CDR3 protein is CSARVGLREKLFF. The DNA reads as follows: TGCAGTGCTAGAGTTGGGCTGCGTGAAAAACTGTTTTTT.